The TCR beta chain described here comes from a study of T-cell reconstitution after alpha-beta-depleted transplantation in children. Unique molecular identifiers were incorporated into the prepared TCRbeta library. A single record per CDR3 protein comes from TCRdb applying MiXCR to the PCR reads. The table has 480,000 or so distinct CDR3 sequences, roughly a tenth seen once. CDR3 length: 16 residues. V dropped 0 bases and J dropped 6; count of bases not matched to a gene: 4. In germline, CDR1 is LGHNA, CDR2 YSLEER. This clonotype appeared many times. As yet, its antigen is unknown. Regarding the study as a whole: Newly produced T cells mostly accounted for T-cell counts and diversity one year post-transplant. In patients about two months after transplant, alpha-beta T cells reportedly arose from several hundred expanded graft clones. Some patients owed their high day-60 TCRbeta diversity to surviving recipient T cells and thymic progenitors.

The TCR originated in a child aged 2 to 10 with inherited bone marrow failure, due to receive a stem cell transplant. The V and J genes are TRBV4-3 and TRBJ1-4; 10 bases are a match to TRBD1. Sample: PBMCs, taken before TCRalphabeta/CD19-depleted stem cell transplant. The CDR3 DNA reads as TGCGCCAGCAGCCAAGACATCGGGACAGGGGATGAAAAACTGTTTTTT. This gives the protein CASSQDIGTGDEKLFF.